This TCR beta chain was captured in a study of blood T cell repertoires in COVID-19. TCRdb's table, derived via immunoSEQ multiplex PCR, lists solely in-frame clones and lacks some. The table lists about 180,000 clones, roughly nine tenths of them singletons, with less than 25% in the top ten. Trimming removed 0 bases from V and 7 bases from J, with 16 bases in between. CDR1 is MNHEY and CDR2 is SMNVEV in the germline V gene (reference sequence). The CDR3 is made up of 15 amino acids. The chain joins TRBV27 to TRBJ2-7, with a possible D match to TRBD1 (6 bases). The sample taken for sequencing was peripheral blood. This TCR came from a man between 65 and 85 years old with active or convalescent COVID-19. The CDR3 sequence: CASSLSRAGAREQYF. CDR3 coding DNA: TGTGCCAGCAGTTTATCTCGGGCAGGGGCGAGGGAGCAGTACTTC.